These 23 T cell receptor beta chains were sequenced from one sample in a study of cytomegalovirus exposure and HLA in healthy donors. Clones were sequenced by immunoSEQ multiplex PCR, and TCRdb holds only the in-frame ones, with some missing. Of some 250,000 clones in the sample, roughly 90% are singletons; the top ten hold less than 0.4%. The sample consisted of PBMCs. These receptor sequences come from a young woman in good health and CMV-seronegative.

The chain has TRBV5-4 and TRBJ2-5; TRBD2 matches at 8 bases. Unmatched junction bases numbered 4, after V lost 1 base and J lost 5 bases. This CDR3 has 14 residues. Germline loops: CDR1 SGHNT, CDR2 YYREEE (reference sequence). The CDR3 region is CASSLSGGFETQYF. As DNA, the CDR3 is TGTGCCAGCAGCTTGTCGGGGGGGTTCGAGACCCAGTACTTC.

The chain recombines TRBV14 with TRBJ2-1; TRBD1 might be the D (6 bases). Trimming shortened V by 0 bases and J by 4 bases, and 10 bases separated the two germline ends. Looked up from germline, CDR1 is SGHDN and CDR2 is FVKESK. The CDR3 extends over 15 amino acids. CDR3 nucleotides: TGTGCCAGCAGCCAAGATTGGGGGCGTTACAATGAGCAGTTCTTC. This codes for CASSQDWGRYNEQFF. The full variable domain, rest sourced from reference TRBV14 and TRBJ2-1, is EAGVTQFPSHSVIEKGQTVTLRCDPISGHDNLYWYRRVMGKEIKFLLHFVKESKQDESGMPNNRFLAERTGGTYSTLKVQPAELEDSGVYFCASSQDWGRYNEQFFGPGTRLTVL.

The chain recombines TRBV28 with TRBJ2-7, with 10 bases lining up with TRBD1. Losses at the gene ends were 5 bases for V and 5 bases for J; bases not matched to a gene: 12. CDR1 MDHEN and CDR2 SYDVKM come from the germline V gene. This CDR3 contains 16 residues. CDR3 region: CASSQGSGTGAHEQYF. CDR3 DNA: TGTGCCAGCAGTCAAGGGTCCGGGACAGGGGCCCACGAGCAGTACTTC. Full variable domain (outside the CDR3, taken from reference TRBV28 and TRBJ2-7): DVKVTQSSRYLVKRTGEKVFLECVQDMDHENMFWYRQDPGLGLRLIYFSYDVKMKEKGDIPEGYSVSREKKERFSLILESASTNQTSMYLCASSQGSGTGAHEQYFGPGTRLTVT.

The chain is built from TRBV19 and TRBJ1-5; D may be TRBD1 (5 bases). Germline CDR1 reads LNHDA; CDR2 reads SQIVND (reference sequence). Trimming pared 4 bases from V and 1 base from J, leaving 11 bases between. The CDR3 is 15 residues long. Written as DNA, the CDR3 is TGTGCCAGTAGTACCGGGGGAGTGAGCAATCAGCCCCAGCATTTT. This sequence encodes CASSTGGVSNQPQHF.

This clone was seen only a few times. This chain joins TRBV27 and TRBJ1-5, with 7 positions matching TRBD1. After removal of 2 bases from V and 6 bases from J, the junction contained 7 bases not matched to a gene. CDR3 size: 15 residues. Germline lookup yields CDR1 MNHEY and CDR2 SMNVEV (reference sequence). The CDR3 here is CASSLQGGDPQPQHF. The CDR3 nucleotides are TGTGCCAGCAGTTTACAGGGGGGCGATCCTCAGCCCCAGCATTTT.

J is TRBJ2-7 and V is TRBV28; TRBD1 aligns across 8 bases. The CDR3 covers 13 residues. Germline V gene sequence: CDR1 MDHEN, CDR2 SYDVKM. With 8 bases clipped from V and 2 bases from J, the junction kept 5 bases outside the gene matches. CDR3 loop: CASLRDRPYEQYF. The CDR3 bases are TGTGCCAGCCTAAGGGACAGGCCCTACGAGCAGTACTTC.

This chain uses TRBV14 with TRBJ1-2; D is undetermined. V dropped 0 bases and J dropped 8 bases, with 4 bases sitting between them. Germline loops: CDR1 SGHDN, CDR2 FVKESK. The CDR3 covers 11 residues. The CDR3 region has the DNA TGTGCCAGCAGCCAAGATCAAGGCTACACCTTC. Amino acids: CASSQDQGYTF.

This chain connects TRBV5-1 to TRBJ1-2; 7 nucleotides line up with TRBD1. V shed 5 bases and J 4 bases; nucleotides not matched to a gene: 8. CDR1 SGHRS and CDR2 YFSETQ come from the germline V gene. There are 14 residues in the CDR3. In DNA form, the CDR3 reads TGCGCCAGCAGGGAGGGGGCCTCTCTCTATGGCTACACCTTC. Its translation is CASREGASLYGYTF.

The chain combines TRBV28 with TRBJ1-2; D not certain. The germline gives CDR1 MDHEN, CDR2 SYDVKM. V was clipped by 6 bases and J by 4 bases, with 18 bases between them. The CDR3 runs to 15 residues. The CDR3 reads CASRIFDMPSYGYTF. The CDR3 DNA sequence: TGTGCCAGCAGGATCTTCGACATGCCCTCCTATGGCTACACCTTC.

The chain recombines TRBV7-2 with TRBJ2-3; 13 bases match TRBD2. The V segment lost 1 base and the J segment 7 bases; nucleotides outside the gene matches: 5. The germline gives CDR1 SGHTA, CDR2 FQGNSA. The length of the CDR3 is 16 residues. CDR3 protein: CASSLEGLAGAHTQYF. The CDR3 bases are TGTGCCAGCAGCTTAGAAGGACTAGCGGGGGCGCATACGCAGTATTTT.

This clone was seen a few times. V and J are TRBV27 and TRBJ2-3; 7 positions match TRBD2. Germline loops: CDR1 MNHEY, CDR2 SMNVEV (reference sequence). The CDR3 totals 15 residues. The V segment lost 8 bases and the J segment 2 bases; nucleotides outside the gene matches: 10. The CDR3 is CASLLSGLDTDTQYF. For the CDR3, the DNA is TGTGCCAGCCTGCTTAGCGGGCTAGACACAGATACGCAGTATTTT.

The V gene is TRBV5-4, the J gene TRBJ2-7; 11 nucleotides match TRBD2. The V gene's germline CDR1 is SGHNT and CDR2 YYREEE (reference sequence). J lost 4 bases, V lost 9 bases, and 12 bases had no gene match. The CDR3 runs to 15 residues. The CDR3 here is CATTTTSGGLYEQYF. Here the CDR3 DNA reads TGTGCCACCACGACCACTAGCGGGGGACTTTACGAGCAGTACTTC.

The chain has TRBV2 and TRBJ1-4; a possible D gene is TRBD1 (5 bases). V was shortened by 7 bases and J by 8 bases, with 11 bases between the two germline ends. Per germline, CDR1 SNHLY and CDR2 FYNNEI. CDR3 size: 12 residues. CDR3 coding DNA: TGTGCCAGCACCGGGGGAGGGGAAAAACTGTTTTTT. Protein product: CASTGGGEKLFF.

The chain has TRBV11-2 and TRBJ2-1; 12 bases align to TRBD1. CDR3 length equals 17 residues. Unmatched junction bases numbered 15, after V lost 5 bases and J lost 10 bases. Germline lookup yields CDR1 SGHAT and CDR2 FQNNGV. The CDR3 region has the DNA TGTGCCAGCAGCCATACCCCGGGACAGGGGGCTCGATGGGAGCAGTTCTTC. Its translation is CASSHTPGQGARWEQFF.

The chain links TRBV5-1 to TRBJ1-4, with a weak D call TRBD1 (6 bases). Trimming stripped 4 bases from V and 4 bases from J, with 17 bases between. The germline CDR1 and CDR2 sequences are SGHRS and YFSETQ. This CDR3 spans 16 amino acids. The CDR3 coding sequence is TGCGCCAGCAGCAGAACAGGGTCTTGGAATAATGAAAAACTGTTTTTT. Its protein product is CASSRTGSWNNEKLFF.

The V and J genes are TRBV2 and TRBJ1-5; possibly TRBD1 for D (5 bases). The CDR3 is 14 residues long. V lost 4 bases and J lost 3, with 10 bases in between. CDR1 and CDR2 (germline): SNHLY, FYNNEI. As DNA, the CDR3 is TGTGCCAGCAGTGCTCAGGGTGACAATCAGCCCCAGCATTTT. Its translation: CASSAQGDNQPQHF.

The rearrangement joins TRBV30 to TRBJ2-3; no clear D. V was shortened by 2 bases and J by 0 bases, with 6 bases between the two germline ends. Germline V gene sequence: CDR1 GTSNPN, CDR2 SVGIG (reference sequence). The CDR3 is made up of 13 amino acids. This CDR3 is CAWSTASTDTQYF. The CDR3 DNA reads TGTGCCTGGAGTACAGCTAGCACAGATACGCAGTATTTT.

V is TRBV19 and J is TRBJ1-2; a possible D gene is TRBD1 (5 bases). V lost 2 bases to trimming and J lost 11 bases, with 12 bases between them. The length of the CDR3 is 12 residues. Germline lookup yields CDR1 LNHDA and CDR2 SQIVND (reference sequence). The CDR3 DNA sequence: TGTGCCAGTAGTATACCCAGGGCCGGATACACCTTC. This encodes CASSIPRAGYTF.

This chain links TRBV11-2 with TRBJ2-7; 9 nucleotides align to TRBD2. Per the germline V gene, CDR1 is SGHAT and CDR2 is FQNNGV. Losses at the gene ends were 3 bases for V and 0 bases for J; bases not matched to a gene: 3. The CDR3 is 15 residues long. The CDR3, as DNA: TGTGCCAGCAGCTTCGTAGCGGGGGTCTCCTACGAGCAGTACTTC. This encodes CASSFVAGVSYEQYF. The variable domain in full, with the rest retrieved from reference TRBV11-2 and TRBJ2-7, is EAGVAQSPRYKIIEKRQSVAFWCNPISGHATLYWYQQILGQGPKLLIQFQNNGVVDDSQLPKDRFSAERLKGVDSTLKIQPAKLEDSAVYLCASSFVAGVSYEQYFGPGTRLTVT.

To note about this clone: Compared with germline, one end of the junction differs, possibly owing to a read error. The chain couples TRBV10-3 to TRBJ2-6; 7 bases are a match to TRBD1. The CDR3 contains 15 residues. CDR1 ENHRY and CDR2 SYGVKD come from the germline V gene. CDR3 sequence: CASSETGAGANVLTF. DNA of the CDR3: TGTGCCAGCAGTGAAACAGGGGCCGGGGCCAACGTCCTGACTTTC.

This chain connects TRBV7-3 to TRBJ2-7; TRBD2 aligns across 11 bases. There are 17 residues in the CDR3. V lost 2 bases to trimming and J lost 3 bases; unmatched junction nucleotides: 9. In germline, CDR1 is SGHTA, CDR2 FQGTGA. Written as DNA, the CDR3 is TGTGCCAGCAGCTTACGACCTACTAGCGGGGGACGCTACGAGCAGTACTTC. Its translation: CASSLRPTSGGRYEQYF.

V gene TRBV11-2 combines with J gene TRBJ2-5; 10 bases are a match to TRBD2. The germline V gene has CDR1 SGHAT and CDR2 FQNNGV. This CDR3 contains 17 residues. J lost 1 base, V lost 0 bases, and 5 bases had no gene match. In DNA, the CDR3 is TGTGCCAGCAGCTTAGATGGCTTAGCGGGGGGCCAAGAGACCCAGTACTTC. Protein product: CASSLDGLAGGQETQYF.

This chain connects TRBV2 to TRBJ2-2; D is unclear. The CDR3 is 13 residues long. Germline CDR1 is SNHLY and CDR2 is FYNNEI. V was clipped by 4 bases and J by 4 bases, with 7 bases between them. The CDR3 DNA follows: TGTGCCAGCAGTGCCGCCGGCACCGGGGAGCTGTTTTTT. Translated: CASSAAGTGELFF.